In its sample, the clone carrying this T cell receptor (beta chain) was seen a few times. Sequencing used immunoSEQ multiplex PCR; TCRdb keeps in-frame clones, though not all of them. The sample comprises roughly 220,000 clones, around 81% of which are singletons, and around 6% rests with the top ten. This sample was included in a study of blood T cell repertoires in COVID-19. Across the study: Samples taken during acute and convalescent COVID-19 were collected in the United States, Italy and Spain.

The CDR3 consists of 14 residues. Germline lookup yields CDR1 LNHDA and CDR2 SQIVND (reference sequence). Trimming took 3 bases from V and 8 from J; bases not matched to a gene: 3. This rearrangement joins TRBV19 to TRBJ2-1, with TRBD1 matching 11 bases. The sample consisted of peripheral blood. The source of this sequence is a woman between 65 and 79 years old with acute or convalescent COVID-19. The CDR3 coding sequence is TGTGCCAGTAGTATCCGGACAGGGGGCGATGAGCAGTTCTTC. Amino acids: CASSIRTGGDEQFF. The full variable domain, completed using reference TRBV19 and TRBJ2-1, is DGGITQSPKYLFRKEGQNVTLSCEQNLNHDAMYWYRQDPGQGLRLIYYSQIVNDFQKGDIAEGYSVSREKKESFPLTVTSAQKNPTAFYLCASSIRTGGDEQFFGPGTRLTVL.